This T cell receptor (beta chain) is from a study of blood T cell repertoires in COVID-19. Study-level information: Collection of acute and convalescent COVID-19 samples took place in the United States, Italy and Spain.

Germline CDR1 and CDR2: SQVTM and ANQGSEA. This CDR3 has 13 residues. With 6 bases removed from V and 6 bases from J, the gap between germline ends came to 17 bases. Per the original methods: Amplification of reference gene primers was used by the study to estimate nucleated cell counts. TCRdb keeps only in-frame clones here, not all; method: immunoSEQ multiplex PCR. The DNA gave D and trimming, while V, J and clone size come from that table. Among more than 30,000 clones listed, approximately 88% were seen once. This clonotype was sampled from a woman aged 40-49 years with active or convalescent COVID-19. The J gene is TRBJ1-1, the V gene TRBV29-1; D is unclear. The source material was peripheral blood. The CDR3 nucleotides are TGCAGCGTCCTAGGCTCCACGAAGGCTGAAGCTTTCTTT. This sequence encodes CSVLGSTKAEAFF. The variable domain in full, with the rest retrieved from reference TRBV29-1 and TRBJ1-1, is SAVISQKPSRDICQRGTSLTIQCQVDSQVTMMFWYRQQPGQSLTLIATANQGSEATYESGFVIDKFPISRPNLTFSTLTVSNMSPEDSSIYLCSVLGSTKAEAFFGQGTRLTVV.